This TCR beta chain was obtained from a study of T cells in tumors after PD-1 blockade. Using immunoSEQ multiplex PCR, the repertoire was profiled, and TCRdb retains in-frame clones only, with some absent. This sample yields 60,000 to 75,000 clones, of which approximately 74% are seen a single time; approximately 4.5% belongs to the top ten. The V and J ends lost 5 bases and 2 bases respectively, with 12 bases between them. Germline values: CDR1 MDHEN, CDR2 SYDVKM. The CDR3 consists of 14 residues. The chain joins TRBV28 to TRBJ1-1; tentatively, D is TRBD1 (6 bases). This sequence was found in a human donor with basal cell carcinoma. The specimen comprised PBMCs, sampled after anti-PD-1 treatment. Here the CDR3 DNA reads TGTGCCAGCAGTGCTTACAGGGTAAACACTGAAGCTTTCTTT. This encodes CASSAYRVNTEAFF.